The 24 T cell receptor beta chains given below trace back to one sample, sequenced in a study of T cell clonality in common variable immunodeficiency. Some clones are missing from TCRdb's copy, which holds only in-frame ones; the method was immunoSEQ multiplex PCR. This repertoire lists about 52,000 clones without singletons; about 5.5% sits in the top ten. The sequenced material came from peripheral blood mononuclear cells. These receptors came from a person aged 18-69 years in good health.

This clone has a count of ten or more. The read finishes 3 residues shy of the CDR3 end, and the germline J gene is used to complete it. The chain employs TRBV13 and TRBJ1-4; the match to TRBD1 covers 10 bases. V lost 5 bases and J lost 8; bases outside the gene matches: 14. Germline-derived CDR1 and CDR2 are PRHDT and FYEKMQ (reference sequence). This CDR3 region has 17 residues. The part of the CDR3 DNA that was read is TGTGCCAGCAGCGACGGGACAGGGGATTCAACCGGAGAAAAA. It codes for CASSDGTGDSTGEK. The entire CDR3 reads CASSDGTGDSTGEKLFF.

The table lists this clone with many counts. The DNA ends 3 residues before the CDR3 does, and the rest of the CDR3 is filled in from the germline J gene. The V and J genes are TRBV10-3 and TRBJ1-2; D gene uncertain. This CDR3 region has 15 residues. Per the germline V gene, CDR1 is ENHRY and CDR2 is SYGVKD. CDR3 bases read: TGTGCCATCAGTGTACCGGGGTCCGTCGCGGAGGGC. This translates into CAISVPGSVAEG. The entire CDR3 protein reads CAISVPGSVAEGYTF.

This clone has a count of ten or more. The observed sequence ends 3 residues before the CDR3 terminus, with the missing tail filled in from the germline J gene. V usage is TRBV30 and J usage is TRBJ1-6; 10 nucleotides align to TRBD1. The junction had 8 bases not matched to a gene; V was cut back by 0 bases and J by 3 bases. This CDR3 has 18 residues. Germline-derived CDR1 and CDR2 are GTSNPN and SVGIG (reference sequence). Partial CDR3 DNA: TGTGCCTGGAGTGTATCCCGGACAGGGGGACTCTATAATTCACCC. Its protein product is CAWSVSRTGGLYNSP. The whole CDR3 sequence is CAWSVSRTGGLYNSPLHF. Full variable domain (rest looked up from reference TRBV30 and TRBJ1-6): SQTIHQWPATLVQPVGSPLSLECTVEGTSNPNLYWYRQAAGRGLQLLFYSVGIGQISSEVPQNLSASRPQDRQFILSSKKLLLSDSGFYLCAWSVSRTGGLYNSPLHFGNGTRLTVT.

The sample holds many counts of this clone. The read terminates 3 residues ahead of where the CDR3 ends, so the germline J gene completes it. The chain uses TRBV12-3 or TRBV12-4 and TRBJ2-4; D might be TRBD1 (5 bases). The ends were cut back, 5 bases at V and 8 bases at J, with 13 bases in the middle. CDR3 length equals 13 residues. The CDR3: CASSSRAFHIQYF. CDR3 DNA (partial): TGTGCCAGCAGTAGCAGGGCGTTCCACATT.

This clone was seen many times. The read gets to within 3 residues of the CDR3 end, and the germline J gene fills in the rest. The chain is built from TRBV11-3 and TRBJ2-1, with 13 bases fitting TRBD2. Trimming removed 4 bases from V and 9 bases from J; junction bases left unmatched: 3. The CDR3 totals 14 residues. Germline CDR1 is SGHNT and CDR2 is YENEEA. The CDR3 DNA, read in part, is TGTGCCAGCAGCTCCGGGACTAGCGGGGCTGAG. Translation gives CASSSGTSGAE. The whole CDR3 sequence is CASSSGTSGAEQFF.

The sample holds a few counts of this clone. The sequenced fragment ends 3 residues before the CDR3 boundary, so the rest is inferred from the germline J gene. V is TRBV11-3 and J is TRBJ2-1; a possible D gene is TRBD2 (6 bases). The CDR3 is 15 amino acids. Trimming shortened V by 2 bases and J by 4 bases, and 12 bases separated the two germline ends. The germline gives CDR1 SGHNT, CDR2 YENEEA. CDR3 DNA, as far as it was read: TGTGCCAGCAGCTTAAATAGCGGAGCTTACAATGAG. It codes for CASSLNSGAYNE. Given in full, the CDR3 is CASSLNSGAYNEQFF.

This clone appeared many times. Incomplete CDR3 DNA: TGCGCCAGCAGTATAGCGGGAGGGTCCTACAATGAG. Translating it yields CASSIAGGSYNE. The CDR3, in full, reads CASSIAGGSYNEQFF. The V and J genes are TRBV5-1 and TRBJ2-1; the match to TRBD2 covers 11 bases. The read ends 3 residues shy of where the CDR3 ends; the end is completed using the germline J gene. V lost 5 bases to trimming and J lost 1 base; unmatched junction nucleotides: 2. Germline V lookup: CDR1 SGHRS, CDR2 YFSETQ. The CDR3 has 15 residues.

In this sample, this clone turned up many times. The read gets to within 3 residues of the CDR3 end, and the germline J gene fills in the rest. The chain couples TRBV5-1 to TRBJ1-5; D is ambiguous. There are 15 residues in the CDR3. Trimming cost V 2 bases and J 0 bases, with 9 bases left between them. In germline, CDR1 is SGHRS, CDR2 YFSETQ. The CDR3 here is CASSFSGYSNQPQHF. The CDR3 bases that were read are TGCGCCAGCAGCTTCAGCGGTTATAGCAATCAGCCC.

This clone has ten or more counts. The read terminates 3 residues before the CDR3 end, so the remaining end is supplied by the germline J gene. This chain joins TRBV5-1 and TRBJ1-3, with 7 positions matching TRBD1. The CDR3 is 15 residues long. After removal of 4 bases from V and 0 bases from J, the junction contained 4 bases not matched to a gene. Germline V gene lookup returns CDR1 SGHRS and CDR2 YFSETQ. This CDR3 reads CASSANRGSGNTIYF. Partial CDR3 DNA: TGCGCCAGCAGCGCTAACAGGGGCTCTGGAAACACC.

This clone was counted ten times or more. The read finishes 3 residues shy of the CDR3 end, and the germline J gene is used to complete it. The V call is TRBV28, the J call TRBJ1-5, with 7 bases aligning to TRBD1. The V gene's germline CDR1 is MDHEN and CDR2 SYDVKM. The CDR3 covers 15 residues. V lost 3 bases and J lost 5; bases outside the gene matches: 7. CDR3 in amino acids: CASSFRDRPYQPQHF. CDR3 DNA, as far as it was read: TGTGCCAGCAGTTTCCGGGACAGACCATATCAGCCC.

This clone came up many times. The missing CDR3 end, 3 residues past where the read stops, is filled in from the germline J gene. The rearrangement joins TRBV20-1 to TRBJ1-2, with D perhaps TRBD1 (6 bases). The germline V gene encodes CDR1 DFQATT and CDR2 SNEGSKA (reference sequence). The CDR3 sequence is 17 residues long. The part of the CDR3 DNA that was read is TGCAGTGCCCCCCCGGGGGGGCATCAGGCCAGGGGTTACGGC. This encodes CSAPPGGHQARGYG. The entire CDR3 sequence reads CSAPPGGHQARGYGYTF.

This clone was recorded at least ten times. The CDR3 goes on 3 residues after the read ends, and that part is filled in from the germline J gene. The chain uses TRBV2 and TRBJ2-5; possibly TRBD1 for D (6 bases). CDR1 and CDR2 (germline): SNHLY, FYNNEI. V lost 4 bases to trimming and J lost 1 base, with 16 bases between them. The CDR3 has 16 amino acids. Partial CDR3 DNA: TGTGCCAGCAGTGCTAATATGGGACACCTCCAAGAGACC. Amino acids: CASSANMGHLQET. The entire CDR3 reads CASSANMGHLQETQYF. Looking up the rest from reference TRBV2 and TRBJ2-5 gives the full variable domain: EPEVTQTPSHQVTQMGQEVILRCVPISNHLYFYWYRQILGQKVEFLVSFYNNEISEKSEIFDDQFSVERPDGSNFTLKIRSTKLEDSAMYFCASSANMGHLQETQYFGPGTRLLVL.

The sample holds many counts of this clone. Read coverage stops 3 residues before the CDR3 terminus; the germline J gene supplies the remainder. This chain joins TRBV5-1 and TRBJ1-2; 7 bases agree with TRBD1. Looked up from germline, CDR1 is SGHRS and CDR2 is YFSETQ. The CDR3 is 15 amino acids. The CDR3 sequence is CASSKGDRERGGYTF. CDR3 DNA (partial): TGCGCCAGCAGCAAAGGAGACAGGGAGAGGGGAGGC.

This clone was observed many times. The CDR3 here is CSAADPGTSGNEQFF. The sequenced CDR3 bases are TGCAGTGCAGCTGACCCCGGGACTAGCGGCAATGAG. The chain joins TRBV20-1 to TRBJ2-1; 11 bases line up with TRBD2. Sequencing ends 3 residues short of the CDR3 end; the germline J gene provides the rest. CDR1 is DFQATT, CDR2 SNEGSKA, per germline (reference sequence). After removal of 6 bases from V and 6 bases from J, the junction contained 10 bases not matched to a gene. The CDR3 has 15 amino acids.

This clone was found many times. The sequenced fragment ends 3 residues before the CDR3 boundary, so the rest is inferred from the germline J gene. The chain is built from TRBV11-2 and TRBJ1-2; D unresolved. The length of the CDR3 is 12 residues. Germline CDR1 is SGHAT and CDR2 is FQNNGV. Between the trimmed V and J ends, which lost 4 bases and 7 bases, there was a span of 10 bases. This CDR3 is CASSSGAGGYTF. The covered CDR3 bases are TGTGCCAGCAGCTCGGGAGCGGGTGGC.

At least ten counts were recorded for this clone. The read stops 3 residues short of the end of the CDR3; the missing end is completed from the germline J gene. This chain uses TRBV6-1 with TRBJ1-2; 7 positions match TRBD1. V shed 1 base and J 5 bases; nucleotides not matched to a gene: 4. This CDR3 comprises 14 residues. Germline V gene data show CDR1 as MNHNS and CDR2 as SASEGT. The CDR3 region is CASSEGRQGYGYTF. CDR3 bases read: TGTGCCAGCAGTGAAGGCCGACAGGGATATGGC.

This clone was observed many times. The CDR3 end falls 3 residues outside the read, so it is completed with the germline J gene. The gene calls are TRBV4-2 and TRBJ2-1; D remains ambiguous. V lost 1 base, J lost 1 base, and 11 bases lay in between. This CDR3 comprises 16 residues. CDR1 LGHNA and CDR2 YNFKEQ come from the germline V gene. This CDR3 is CASSQATSVSYNEQFF. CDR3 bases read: TGTGCCAGCAGCCAAGCAACGAGCGTTTCCTACAATGAG.

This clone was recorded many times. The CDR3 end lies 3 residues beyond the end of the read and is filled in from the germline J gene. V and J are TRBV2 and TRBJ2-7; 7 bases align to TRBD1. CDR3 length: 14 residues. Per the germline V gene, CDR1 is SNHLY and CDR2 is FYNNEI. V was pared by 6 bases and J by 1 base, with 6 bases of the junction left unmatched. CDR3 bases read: TGTGCCAGCAGGAAACAGGGGCCTTCCTACGAG. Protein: CASRKQGPSYE. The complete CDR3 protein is CASRKQGPSYEQYF. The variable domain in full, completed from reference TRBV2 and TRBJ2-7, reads EPEVTQTPSHQVTQMGQEVILRCVPISNHLYFYWYRQILGQKVEFLVSFYNNEISEKSEIFDDQFSVERPDGSNFTLKIRSTKLEDSAMYFCASRKQGPSYEQYFGPGTRLTVT.

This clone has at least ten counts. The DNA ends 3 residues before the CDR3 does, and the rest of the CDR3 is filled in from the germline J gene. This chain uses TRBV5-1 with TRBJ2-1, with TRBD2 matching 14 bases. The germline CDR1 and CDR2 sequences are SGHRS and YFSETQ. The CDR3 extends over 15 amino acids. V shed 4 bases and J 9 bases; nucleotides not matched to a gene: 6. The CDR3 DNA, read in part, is TGCGCCAGCAGCCCGACTAGCGGGAGGGTCGGTGAG. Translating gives CASSPTSGRVGE. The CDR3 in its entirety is CASSPTSGRVGEQFF.

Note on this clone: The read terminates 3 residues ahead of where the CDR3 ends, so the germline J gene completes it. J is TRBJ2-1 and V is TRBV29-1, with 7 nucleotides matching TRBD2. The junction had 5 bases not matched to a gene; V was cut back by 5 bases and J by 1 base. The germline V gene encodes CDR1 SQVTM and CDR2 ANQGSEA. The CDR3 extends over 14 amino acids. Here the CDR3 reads CSVNTAGSYNEQFF. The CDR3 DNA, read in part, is TGCAGCGTTAACACAGCGGGATCCTACAATGAG.

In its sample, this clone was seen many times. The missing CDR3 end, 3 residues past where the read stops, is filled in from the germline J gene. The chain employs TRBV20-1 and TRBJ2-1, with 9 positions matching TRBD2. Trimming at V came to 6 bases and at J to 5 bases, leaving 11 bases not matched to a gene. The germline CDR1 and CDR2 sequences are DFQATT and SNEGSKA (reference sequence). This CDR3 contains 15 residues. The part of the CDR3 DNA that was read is TGCAGTGCCACGGCACAGCGGGAGGTAAACAATGAG. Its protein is CSATAQREVNNE. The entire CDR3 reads CSATAQREVNNEQFF.

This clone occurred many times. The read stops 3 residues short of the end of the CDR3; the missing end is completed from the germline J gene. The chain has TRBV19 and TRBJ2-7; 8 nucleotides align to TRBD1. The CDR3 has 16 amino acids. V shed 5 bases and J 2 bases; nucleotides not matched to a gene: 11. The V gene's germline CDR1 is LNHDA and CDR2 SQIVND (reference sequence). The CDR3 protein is CASSSSGTGLTYEQYF. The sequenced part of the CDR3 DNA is TGTGCCAGTAGTTCCTCCGGGACAGGTCTAACCTACGAG.

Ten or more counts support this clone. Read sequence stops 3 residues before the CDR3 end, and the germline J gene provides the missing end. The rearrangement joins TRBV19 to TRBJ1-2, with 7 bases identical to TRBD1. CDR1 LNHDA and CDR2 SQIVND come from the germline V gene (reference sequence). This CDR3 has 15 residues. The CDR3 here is CASSRRPGGTSGYTF. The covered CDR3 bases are TGTGCCAGTAGTAGGCGGCCAGGGGGAACGTCGGGC.

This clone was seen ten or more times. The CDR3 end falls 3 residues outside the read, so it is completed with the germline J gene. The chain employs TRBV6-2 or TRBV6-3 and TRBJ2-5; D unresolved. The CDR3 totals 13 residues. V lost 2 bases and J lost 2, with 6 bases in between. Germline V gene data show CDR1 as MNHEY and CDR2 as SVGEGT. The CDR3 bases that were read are TGTGCCAGCAGTTACGCAGGACAAGAGACC. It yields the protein CASSYAGQET. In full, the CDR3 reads CASSYAGQETQYF.